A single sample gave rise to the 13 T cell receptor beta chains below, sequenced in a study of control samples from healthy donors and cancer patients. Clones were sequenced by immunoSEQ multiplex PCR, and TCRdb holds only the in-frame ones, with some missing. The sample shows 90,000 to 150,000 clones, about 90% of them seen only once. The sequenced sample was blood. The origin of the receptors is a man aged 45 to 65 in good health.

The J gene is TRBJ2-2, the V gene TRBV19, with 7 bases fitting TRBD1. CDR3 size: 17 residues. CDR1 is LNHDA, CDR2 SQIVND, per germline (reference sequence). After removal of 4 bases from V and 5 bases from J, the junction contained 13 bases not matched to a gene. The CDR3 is CASSTFLQGQYTGELFF. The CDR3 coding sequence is TGTGCCAGTAGTACCTTCCTACAGGGACAGTATACCGGGGAGCTGTTTTTT.

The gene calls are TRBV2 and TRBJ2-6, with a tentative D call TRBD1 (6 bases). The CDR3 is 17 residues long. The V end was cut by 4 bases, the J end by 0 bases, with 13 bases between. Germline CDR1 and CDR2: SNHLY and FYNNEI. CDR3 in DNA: TGTGCCAGCAGTGTGTGGGGGCGTTACTCTGGGGCCAACGTCCTGACTTTC. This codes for CASSVWGRYSGANVLTF.

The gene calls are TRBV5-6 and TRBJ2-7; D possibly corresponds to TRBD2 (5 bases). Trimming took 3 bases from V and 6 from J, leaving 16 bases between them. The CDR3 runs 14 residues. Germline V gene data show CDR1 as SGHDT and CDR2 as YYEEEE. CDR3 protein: CASSSWTARGEQYF. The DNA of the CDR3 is TGTGCCAGCAGCTCGTGGACCGCTCGGGGCGAGCAGTACTTC. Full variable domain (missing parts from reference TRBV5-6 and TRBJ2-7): DAGVTQSPTHLIKTRGQQVTLRCSPKSGHDTVSWYQQALGQGPQFIFQYYEEEERQRGNFPDRFSGHQFPNYSSELNVNALLLGDSALYLCASSSWTARGEQYFGPGTRLTVT.

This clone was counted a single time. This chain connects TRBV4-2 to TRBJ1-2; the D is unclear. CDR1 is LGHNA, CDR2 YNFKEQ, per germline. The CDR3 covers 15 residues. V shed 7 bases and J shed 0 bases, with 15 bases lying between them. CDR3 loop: CASMDRAVSNYGYTF. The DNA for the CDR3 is TGTGCCAGCATGGATAGGGCAGTATCTAACTATGGCTACACCTTC.

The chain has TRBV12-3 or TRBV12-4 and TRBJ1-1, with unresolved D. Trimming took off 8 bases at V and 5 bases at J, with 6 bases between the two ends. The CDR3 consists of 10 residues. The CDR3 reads CASGETEAFF. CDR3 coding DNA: TGTGCCAGCGGAGAGACTGAAGCTTTCTTT.

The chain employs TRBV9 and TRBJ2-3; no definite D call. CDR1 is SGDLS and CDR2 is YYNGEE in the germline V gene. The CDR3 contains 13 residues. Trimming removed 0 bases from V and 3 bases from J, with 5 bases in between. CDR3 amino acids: CASSVGQTDTQYF. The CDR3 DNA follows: TGTGCCAGCAGCGTAGGGCAGACAGATACGCAGTATTTT. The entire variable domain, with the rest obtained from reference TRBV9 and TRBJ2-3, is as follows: DSGVTQTPKHLITATGQRVTLRCSPRSGDLSVYWYQQSLDQGLQFLIQYYNGEERAKGNILERFSAQQFPDLHSELNLSSLELGDSALYFCASSVGQTDTQYFGPGTRLTVL.

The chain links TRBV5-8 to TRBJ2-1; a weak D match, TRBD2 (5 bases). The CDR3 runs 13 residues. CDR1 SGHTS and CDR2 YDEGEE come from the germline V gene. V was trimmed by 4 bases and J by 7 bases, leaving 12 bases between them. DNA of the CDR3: TGTGCCAGCAGCCCGGACGGGGTAAATGAGCAGTTCTTC. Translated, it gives CASSPDGVNEQFF.

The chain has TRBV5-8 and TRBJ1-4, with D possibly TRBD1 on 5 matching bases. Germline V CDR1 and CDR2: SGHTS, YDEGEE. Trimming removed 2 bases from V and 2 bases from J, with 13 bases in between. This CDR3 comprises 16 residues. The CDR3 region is CASSFRGYRTNEKLFF. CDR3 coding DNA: TGTGCCAGCAGCTTTAGGGGATATCGGACTAATGAAAAACTGTTTTTT.

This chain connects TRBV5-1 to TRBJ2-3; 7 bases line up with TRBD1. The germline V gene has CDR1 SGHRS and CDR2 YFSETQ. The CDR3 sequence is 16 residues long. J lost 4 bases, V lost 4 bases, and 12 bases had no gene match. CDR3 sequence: CASSPYDRVGADTQYF. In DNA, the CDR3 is TGCGCCAGCAGCCCCTACGACAGGGTAGGGGCAGATACGCAGTATTTT.

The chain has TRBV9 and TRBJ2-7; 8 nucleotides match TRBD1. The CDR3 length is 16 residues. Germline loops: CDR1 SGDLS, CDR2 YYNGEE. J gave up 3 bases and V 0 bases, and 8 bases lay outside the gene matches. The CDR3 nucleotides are TGTGCCAGCAGCGTAGGACAGGGGACGGGGAACTACGAGCAGTACTTC. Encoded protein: CASSVGQGTGNYEQYF. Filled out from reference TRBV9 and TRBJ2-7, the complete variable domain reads DSGVTQTPKHLITATGQRVTLRCSPRSGDLSVYWYQQSLDQGLQFLIQYYNGEERAKGNILERFSAQQFPDLHSELNLSSLELGDSALYFCASSVGQGTGNYEQYFGPGTRLTVT.

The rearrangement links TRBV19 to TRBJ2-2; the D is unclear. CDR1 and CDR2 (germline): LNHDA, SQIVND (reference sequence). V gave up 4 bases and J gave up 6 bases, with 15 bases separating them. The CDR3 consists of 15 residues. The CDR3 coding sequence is TGTGCCAGTAGTACACCGGAAGGGAATCCCGGGGAGCTGTTTTTT. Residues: CASSTPEGNPGELFF.

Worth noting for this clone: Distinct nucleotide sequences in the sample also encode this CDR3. CDR3 sequence (DNA): TGCGCCAGCAGCTTGGGCTCTGGGGCCAACGTCCTGACTTTC. Its protein product is CASSLGSGANVLTF. V usage is TRBV5-1 and J usage is TRBJ2-6; D is ambiguous. Germline V gives CDR1 SGHRS, CDR2 YFSETQ. The length of the CDR3 is 14 residues. Trimming took 0 bases from V and 0 from J, leaving 1 base between them.

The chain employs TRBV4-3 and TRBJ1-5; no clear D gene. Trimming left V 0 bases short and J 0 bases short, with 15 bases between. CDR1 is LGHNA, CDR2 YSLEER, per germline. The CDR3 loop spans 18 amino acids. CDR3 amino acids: CASSQDRETGYSNQPQHF. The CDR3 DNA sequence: TGCGCCAGCAGCCAAGATAGGGAGACCGGTTATAGCAATCAGCCCCAGCATTTT.